This TCR beta chain appears in the sequencing data of a study of blood T cell repertoires in COVID-19. Across the whole study: Acute and convalescent COVID-19 specimens originated in the United States, Italy and Spain. Sources were T cells, B-cell-depleted T cells, or PBMCs; the material itself was cDNA or gDNA.

The CDR3 runs 16 residues. V lost 0 bases and J lost 6; bases outside the gene matches: 8. Germline V gives CDR1 SGHNT, CDR2 YYREEE (reference sequence). Original processing notes: Reference gene primers were amplified, and this amplification served to estimate nucleated cell counts. The repertoire was sequenced with immunoSEQ multiplex PCR; TCRdb's copy has only in-frame clones and lacks some. That table gives V, J and clone size, and the DNA gave D and trimming. The sample carries under 350,000 clones, roughly 88% recorded once. This sequence was found in a woman aged 70-85 years with acute or convalescent COVID-19. The genes are TRBV5-4 and TRBJ2-1; 8 bases match TRBD2. Sequencing was carried out using peripheral blood. The CDR3 DNA follows: TGTGCCAGCAGCTTGGGATTAACTAGCGGAGGCAATGAGCAGTTCTTC. Residues: CASSLGLTSGGNEQFF.